This is a list of T cell receptor beta chains from one sample in a study of control samples from healthy donors and cancer patients. Generated by immunoSEQ multiplex PCR, the TCRdb table keeps only in-frame clones and is missing some. This table has 100,000 to 120,000 clones, about 80% appearing once. Sequenced: blood. The receptors come from a woman aged 45-65 years in good health. CDR3s include the opening cysteine and the closing phenylalanine or tryptophan. Each record gives: J gene, V gene, D gene, clone size, CDR3 protein, CDR3 DNA. D genes are given only for firm matches. Not every row has a clone size; where given, it reads once, few, many or a size class.

TRBJ2-5,TRBV19,-,-,CASSAGSSQTQYF,TGTGCCAGTAGTGCCGGTTCCAGTCAGACCCAGTACTTC
TRBJ2-1,TRBV7-2,TRBD1,-,CASSFWTGINEQFF,TGTGCCAGCAGCTTTTGGACAGGGATCAATGAGCAGTTCTTC
TRBJ1-1,TRBV27,-,-,CASSYRANTEAFF,TGTGCCAGCAGTTACAGGGCGAACACTGAAGCTTTCTTT
TRBJ1-3,TRBV7-9,-,-,CASSALTRSGNTIYF,TGTGCCAGCAGCGCGTTAACCCGCTCTGGAAACACCATATATTTT
TRBJ2-3,TRBV5-1,TRBD2,once,CASSATSYDTQYF,TGCGCCAGCAGCGCGACTAGCTACGATACGCAGTATTTT
TRBJ1-1,TRBV3-1/TRBV3-2,TRBD1,-,CASSHQARGSTEAFF,TGTGCCAGCAGCCACCAAGCCAGGGGGAGCACTGAAGCTTTCTTT
TRBJ2-5,TRBV20-1,TRBD1,-,CSETGGETQYF,TGCAGTGAAACAGGGGGCGAGACCCAGTACTTC
TRBJ1-1,TRBV4-1,-,once,CASSQTDGNTEAFF,TGCGCCAGCAGCCAAACGGACGGGAACACTGAAGCTTTCTTT
TRBJ2-1,TRBV29-1,TRBD2,-,CSVLTSGFPSYNEQFF,TGCAGCGTTCTAACTAGCGGGTTCCCATCCTACAATGAGCAGTTCTTC
TRBJ2-1,TRBV11-1,TRBD2,-,CASSLDGGAYNEQFF,TGTGCCAGCAGCTTAGACGGGGGGGCCTACAATGAGCAGTTCTTC
TRBJ2-2,TRBV7-2,TRBD1,-,CASSVDRGPLTGELFF,TGTGCCAGCAGCGTGGACAGGGGGCCGTTGACCGGGGAGCTGTTTTTT
TRBJ2-5,TRBV19,-,few,CASSIDLPGRGETQYF,TGTGCCAGTAGTATAGATCTCCCGGGTAGGGGAGAGACCCAGTACTTC
TRBJ1-2,TRBV30,TRBD1,-,CAKAGGVYGYTF,TGTGCAAAAGCAGGGGGCGTCTATGGCTACACCTTC
TRBJ2-2,TRBV18,TRBD1,-,CASSLTGGANTGELFF,TGTGCCAGCTCACTCACAGGGGGCGCGAACACCGGGGAGCTGTTTTTT
TRBJ2-7,TRBV11-2,-,-,CASSFSRDAYEQYF,TGTGCCAGCAGCTTCTCCAGAGATGCCTACGAGCAGTACTTC
TRBJ1-1,TRBV7-9,TRBD1,-,CASRDRYTEAFF,TGTGCCAGCAGGGACAGGTACACTGAAGCTTTCTTT
TRBJ1-4,TRBV5-5,TRBD1,-,CASQTGTGDEKLFF,TGTGCCAGCCAAACCGGGACAGGGGATGAAAAACTGTTTTTT
TRBJ2-1,TRBV4-1,TRBD2,-,CASSQAPGLAGGAGDEQFF,TGCGCCAGCAGCCAAGCACCGGGACTAGCGGGAGGCGCGGGGGATGAGCAGTTCTTC
TRBJ2-1,TRBV6-2/TRBV6-3,TRBD2,once,CASGLSTSGGEVFNEQFF,TGTGCCAGCGGCCTTTCCACTAGCGGGGGGGAGGTTTTCAATGAGCAGTTCTTC
TRBJ1-2,TRBV14,-,-,CASRGGGTGYTF,TGTGCCAGCAGAGGTGGGGGGACTGGCTACACCTTC
TRBJ1-1,TRBV6-6,-,-,CAHRREGMNTEAFF,TGTGCACACAGGCGGGAGGGGATGAACACTGAAGCTTTCTTT
TRBJ2-7,TRBV14,-,-,CASSQSSNSYEQYF,TGTGCCAGCAGCCAAAGTTCAAATTCCTACGAGCAGTACTTC
TRBJ2-1,TRBV13,TRBD1,-,CASSVLWRLGTGDKNEQFF,TGTGCCAGCAGCGTATTATGGAGACTTGGGACAGGGGATAAGAATGAGCAGTTCTTC
TRBJ1-1,TRBV15,-,-,CATSRDRPGTGNTEAFF,TGTGCCACCAGCAGAGATCGACCCGGGACGGGGAACACTGAAGCTTTCTTT
TRBJ2-7,TRBV5-1,-,-,CASSLRPGGRNEQYF,TGCGCCAGCAGCTTGAGGCCAGGGGGGAGAAACGAGCAGTACTTC
TRBJ2-7,TRBV5-4,-,-,CASSLATGPPYEQYF,TGTGCCAGCAGCTTGGCGACGGGACCGCCCTACGAGCAGTACTTC
TRBJ2-7,TRBV2,-,-,CATSWSSDYEQYF,TGTGCTACCAGCTGGTCCTCCGACTACGAGCAGTACTTC
TRBJ2-7,TRBV13,-,-,CASSPGVSYEQYF,TGTGCCAGCAGCCCGGGAGTCTCCTACGAGCAGTACTTC
TRBJ2-2,TRBV5-6,TRBD2,-,CASRRETGNTGELFF,TGTGCCAGCAGGCGGGAGACGGGGAACACCGGGGAGCTGTTTTTT
TRBJ2-7,TRBV23-1,TRBD1,-,CGRQGHNYEQYF,TGCGGGCGACAGGGGCATAACTACGAGCAGTACTTC
TRBJ1-1,TRBV7-9,-,once,CASTQPGVNTEAFF,TGTGCCAGCACCCAACCAGGTGTGAACACTGAAGCTTTCTTT
TRBJ2-2,TRBV4-1,-,-,CASSQDRDYTGELFF,TGCGCCAGCAGCCAAGATCGAGACTACACCGGGGAGCTGTTTTTT
TRBJ2-5,TRBV2,-,-,CASRESLVMGAQYF,TGTGCCAGCAGAGAATCCCTGGTGATGGGGGCCCAGTACTTC
TRBJ2-2,TRBV19,-,few,CASSEQTNTGELFF,TGTGCCAGTAGTGAACAGACCAACACCGGGGAGCTGTTTTTT
TRBJ1-6,TRBV5-1,-,-,CASSLVGDSPLHF,TGCGCCAGCAGCTTGGTTGGGGATTCACCCCTCCACTTT
TRBJ2-7,TRBV4-3,TRBD2,once,CASSPRSGRAYEQYF,TGCGCCAGCAGCCCGAGGAGCGGGAGGGCCTACGAGCAGTACTTC
TRBJ2-2,TRBV2,TRBD1,-,CASSIRQGAGELFF,TGTGCCAGCAGCATAAGACAGGGGGCCGGGGAGCTGTTTTTT
TRBJ2-1,TRBV14,TRBD2,-,CASSHLTSGRNYNEQFF,TGTGCCAGCAGCCACCTGACTAGCGGGAGGAACTACAATGAGCAGTTCTTC
TRBJ2-3,TRBV11-3,TRBD2,-,CASSLGGATDTQYF,TGTGCCAGCAGCCTCGGGGGGGCCACAGATACGCAGTATTTT
TRBJ2-7,TRBV6-5,-,many,CASSYRESAEQYF,TGTGCCAGCAGTTACAGGGAATCGGCCGAGCAGTACTTC
TRBJ2-1,TRBV5-1,TRBD2,-,CASSPGGLAGGLSYNEQFF,TGCGCCAGCAGCCCCGGAGGGCTAGCGGGGGGTCTCTCCTACAATGAGCAGTTCTTC
TRBJ1-4,TRBV7-9,-,once,CASSAEGATNEKLFF,TGTGCCAGCAGCGCAGAGGGAGCAACTAATGAAAAACTGTTTTTT
TRBJ2-6,TRBV19,-,once,CASSILAPSGANVLTF,TGTGCCAGTAGTATTTTGGCACCCTCTGGGGCCAACGTCCTGACTTTC
TRBJ2-3,TRBV7-2,-,-,CASSLAPALTDTQYF,TGTGCCAGCAGCTTAGCCCCAGCGTTGACAGATACGCAGTATTTT
TRBJ2-1,TRBV30,TRBD2,-,CAWSPPQRGFGHEQFF,TGTGCCTGGAGCCCCCCCCAGCGGGGGTTTGGGCATGAGCAGTTCTTC
TRBJ1-2,TRBV27,-,-,CASSLTTNYGYTF,TGTGCCAGCAGTTTAACAACTAACTATGGCTACACCTTC
TRBJ2-7,TRBV19,-,-,CASSMGPGDHEQYF,TGTGCCAGTAGTATGGGCCCAGGGGACCACGAGCAGTACTTC
TRBJ1-1,TRBV5-4,-,-,CASSRETNTEAFF,TGTGCCAGCAGCCGGGAGACTAACACTGAAGCTTTCTTT